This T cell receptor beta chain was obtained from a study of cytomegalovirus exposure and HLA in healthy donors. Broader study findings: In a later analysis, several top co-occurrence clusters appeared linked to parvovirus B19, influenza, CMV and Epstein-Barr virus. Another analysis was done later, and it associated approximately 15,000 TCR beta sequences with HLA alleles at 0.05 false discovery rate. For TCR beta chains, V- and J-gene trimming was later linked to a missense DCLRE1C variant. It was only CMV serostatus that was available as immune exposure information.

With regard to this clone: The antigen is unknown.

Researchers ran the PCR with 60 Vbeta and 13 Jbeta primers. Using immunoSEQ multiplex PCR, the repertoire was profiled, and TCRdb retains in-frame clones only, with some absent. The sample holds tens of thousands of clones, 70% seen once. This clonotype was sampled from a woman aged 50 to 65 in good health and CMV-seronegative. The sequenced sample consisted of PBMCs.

The CDR3 protein is CASSPLAGGNYEQYF. CDR3 in DNA: TGTGCCAGCAGTCCATTAGCGGGGGGGAACTACGAGCAGTACTTC. The chain recombines TRBV6-5 with TRBJ2-7, with TRBD2 matching 11 bases. CDR1 MNHEY and CDR2 SVGAGI come from the germline V gene. The CDR3 has 15 residues. Trimming cost V 5 bases and J 3 bases; bases outside gene matches: 6.